These 18 T cell receptor beta chains came from one sample sequenced in a study of blood T cell repertoires in COVID-19. Libraries were prepared by immunoSEQ multiplex PCR; TCRdb keeps only in-frame clonotypes and omits some of them. The repertoire consists of tens of thousands of clones, with 85% to 90% occurring once and the leading ten covering 1.9%. Sequencing was carried out using peripheral blood. The receptors come from a woman over 75 with active or convalescent COVID-19.

This clone has only a few counts. The chain joins TRBV10-3 to TRBJ2-1, with 11 bases identical to TRBD2. The junction had 8 bases not matched to a gene; V was cut back by 8 bases and J by 5 bases. The CDR3 contains 15 residues. CDR1 is ENHRY, CDR2 SYGVKD, per germline. The CDR3 DNA reads TGTGCCATCCGACCGGGACTAGCGGATAACAATGAGCAGTTCTTC. It specifies CAIRPGLADNNEQFF.

The chain joins TRBV6-6 to TRBJ2-2, with D perhaps matching TRBD1 (6 bases). The CDR3 spans 13 residues. Germline CDR1 reads MNHNY; CDR2 reads SVGAGI (reference sequence). V lost 6 bases and J lost 3, with 8 bases in between. The CDR3 bases are TGTGCCAGCAGATCAGGGGACACCGGGGAGCTGTTTTTT. Translating gives CASRSGDTGELFF.

V is TRBV19 and J is TRBJ2-5; D is uncertain. The CDR3 contains 14 residues. Germline lookup yields CDR1 LNHDA and CDR2 SQIVND (reference sequence). V was clipped by 3 bases and J by 1 base, with 9 bases between them. CDR3 DNA: TGTGCCAGTAGTATTTCAGGCAGCCAAGAGACCCAGTACTTC. It codes for CASSISGSQETQYF.

This chain connects TRBV11-3 to TRBJ1-2, with D possibly being TRBD1 (6 bases). The CDR3 is 15 amino acids. CDR1 and CDR2 (germline): SGHNT, YENEEA. Between the trimmed V and J ends, which lost 4 bases and 5 bases, there was a span of 17 bases. CDR3 coding DNA: TGTGCCAGCAGCTGGGGGGGGCGCGTCTCATATGGCTACACCTTC. Translation: CASSWGGRVSYGYTF.

This sequence joins TRBV18 and TRBJ1-2, with D possibly matching TRBD1 (6 bases). Trimming cost V 3 bases and J 3 bases, with 17 bases left between them. This CDR3 contains 16 residues. Germline values: CDR1 KGHSH, CDR2 LQKENI. This CDR3 is CASSPMDSLIHYGYTF. The CDR3 DNA follows: TGTGCCAGCTCACCTATGGACAGTCTGATACACTATGGCTACACCTTC.

The chain is built from TRBV7-2 and TRBJ1-5; D not resolved. Trimming cost V 1 base and J 1 base, with 8 bases left between them. The germline V gene has CDR1 SGHTA and CDR2 FQGNSA. The CDR3 is 15 residues long. The CDR3 coding sequence is TGTGCCAGCAGCTTAGTAGTGGGCAGCAATCAGCCCCAGCATTTT. Translating gives CASSLVVGSNQPQHF.

The chain uses TRBV2 and TRBJ1-4; 10 bases fit TRBD1. The CDR3 consists of 15 residues. J lost 7 bases, V lost 7 bases, and 9 bases had no gene match. The germline CDR1 and CDR2 sequences are SNHLY and FYNNEI. The CDR3 loop reads CASNRLGQGSEKLFF. CDR3 DNA sequence: TGTGCCAGCAATCGTTTGGGACAGGGGAGTGAAAAACTGTTTTTT.

V and J are TRBV5-1 and TRBJ2-1; 9 nucleotides line up with TRBD2. The J segment lost 2 bases and the V segment lost 4 bases, leaving 7 bases of the junction unmatched. The length of the CDR3 is 16 residues. Germline CDR1 and CDR2: SGHRS and YFSETQ. CDR3 in amino acids: CASSASGARTYNEQFF. The CDR3 coding sequence is TGCGCCAGCAGCGCTAGCGGGGCTCGGACCTACAATGAGCAGTTCTTC.

The V call is TRBV15, the J call TRBJ1-3; no firm D call. The CDR3 length is 15 residues. Trimming removed 1 base from V and 2 bases from J, with 9 bases in between. Germline CDR1 LNHNV, CDR2 YYDKDF (reference sequence). The chain's CDR3 is CATSRVEAAGNTIYF. The CDR3 DNA reads TGTGCCACCAGCAGAGTGGAGGCCGCTGGAAACACCATATATTTT.

The V and J genes are TRBV5-1 and TRBJ2-2, with 7 bases fitting TRBD2. Germline trimming cut 2 bases from V and 4 bases from J; bases unmatched to any gene: 5. CDR3 length: 15 amino acids. The V gene's germline CDR1 is SGHRS and CDR2 YFSETQ. CDR3 coding DNA: TGCGCCAGCAGCTTCGGGGAGGGGATCACCGGGGAGCTGTTTTTT. It is translated as CASSFGEGITGELFF.

The chain combines TRBV12-3 or TRBV12-4 with TRBJ1-6, with TRBD1 as a possible D gene (5 bases). The V gene lost 1 base and the J gene lost 15 bases, with 10 bases spanning the gap. This CDR3 has 12 amino acids. The chain's CDR3 is CASSLGRQGLHF. CDR3 nucleotides: TGTGCCAGCAGTTTAGGGCGGCAGGGCCTCCACTTT.

The chain is built from TRBV5-1 and TRBJ2-1, with D possibly being TRBD1 (6 bases). V was cut by 3 bases and J by 4 bases, with 11 bases left in between. The CDR3 has 14 residues. Germline V lookup: CDR1 SGHRS, CDR2 YFSETQ. CDR3 sequence reads: CASSSYRAYNEQFF. The CDR3 nucleotides read TGCGCCAGCAGCTCATACAGGGCTTACAATGAGCAGTTCTTC.

The rearrangement links TRBV29-1 to TRBJ1-1; 7 bases are a match to TRBD1. Germline assignment: CDR1 SQVTM and CDR2 ANQGSEA. This CDR3 spans 12 amino acids. Losses at the gene ends were 7 bases for V and 0 bases for J; bases not matched to a gene: 2. CDR3 residues: CSAGTVNTEAFF. The DNA of the CDR3 is TGCAGCGCTGGGACAGTGAACACTGAAGCTTTCTTT.

In its sample, this clone was seen once. The genes are TRBV10-3 and TRBJ2-2; TRBD1 matches 7 bases. V dropped 8 bases and J dropped 5; count of bases not matched to a gene: 5. Germline assignment: CDR1 ENHRY and CDR2 SYGVKD. The CDR3 runs 13 residues. CDR3 DNA sequence: TGTGCCATCGGGGGACAGCAGACCGGGGAGCTGTTTTTT. Protein product: CAIGGQQTGELFF.

The CDR3 DNA reads as TGTGCCAGCAGTTACAGGGGAGGTAATGAAAAACTGTTTTTT. It codes for CASSYRGGNEKLFF. The rearrangement links TRBV6-5 to TRBJ1-4; possible D gene TRBD1, 5 bases. V lost 2 bases and J 4 bases, leaving 8 bases between the germline ends. The CDR3 length is 14 residues. Germline V gives CDR1 MNHEY, CDR2 SVGAGI.

V gene TRBV5-6 combines with J gene TRBJ2-2; TRBD2 agrees at 15 bases. This CDR3 comprises 17 residues. V lost 3 bases, J lost 5 bases, and 5 bases stayed unmatched. The germline CDR1 and CDR2 sequences are SGHDT and YYEEEE. The CDR3 region has the DNA TGTGCCAGCAGCTCCCTAGGGACTAGCGGGGGGACCGGGGAGCTGTTTTTT. This gives the protein CASSSLGTSGGTGELFF.

The genes are TRBV9 and TRBJ1-6; D not certain. Germline V CDR1 and CDR2: SGDLS, YYNGEE. CDR3 length: 12 residues. The germline V and J ends were trimmed by 3 bases and 9 bases, with 7 bases remaining between them. The CDR3 DNA is TGTGCCAGCAGCGGGGGAGCTTCACCCCTCCACTTT. The encoded protein is CASSGGASPLHF.

The chain has TRBV14 and TRBJ2-1; weak D call: TRBD1 (6 bases). This CDR3 comprises 16 residues. V lost 2 bases and J 0 bases, leaving 11 bases between the germline ends. The germline V gene encodes CDR1 SGHDN and CDR2 FVKESK. DNA of the CDR3: TGTGCCAGCAGCCAACGGACAGTGAGCTCCTACAATGAGCAGTTCTTC. The encoded protein is CASSQRTVSSYNEQFF.